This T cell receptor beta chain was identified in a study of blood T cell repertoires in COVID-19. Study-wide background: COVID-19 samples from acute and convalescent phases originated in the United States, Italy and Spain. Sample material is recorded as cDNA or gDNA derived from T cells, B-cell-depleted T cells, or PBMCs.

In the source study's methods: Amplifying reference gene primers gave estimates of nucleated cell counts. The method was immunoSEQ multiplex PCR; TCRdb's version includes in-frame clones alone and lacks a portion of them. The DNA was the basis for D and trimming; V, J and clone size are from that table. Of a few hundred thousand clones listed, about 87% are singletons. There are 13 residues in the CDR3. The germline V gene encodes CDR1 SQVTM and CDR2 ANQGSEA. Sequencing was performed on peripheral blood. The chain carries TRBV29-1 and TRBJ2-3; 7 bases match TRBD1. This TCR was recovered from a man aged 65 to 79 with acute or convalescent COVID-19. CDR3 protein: CSTDREGTDTQYF. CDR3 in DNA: TGCAGTACCGACAGGGAAGGGACAGATACGCAGTATTTT.